The present T cell receptor (beta chain) was sequenced within a study of blood T cell repertoires in COVID-19. Trimming took 3 bases from V and 7 from J; bases not matched to a gene: 10. CDR1 is MDHEN, CDR2 SYDVKM, per germline. The CDR3 loop spans 16 amino acids. Generated by immunoSEQ multiplex PCR, the TCRdb table keeps only in-frame clones and is missing some. Of more than 90,000 clones in the sample, about 85% were seen once. The J gene is TRBJ1-5, the V gene TRBV28; 9 positions agree with TRBD1. The sequenced material came from peripheral blood. This sequence was found in a man in his forties or fifties with acute or convalescent COVID-19. CDR3 bases: TGTGCCAGCAGTTTCTCAGTAACAGGGGGCAGGCAGCCCCAGCATTTT. This encodes CASSFSVTGGRQPQHF.